The source of this TCR beta chain is a study of blood T cell repertoires in COVID-19. Across the study: The cDNA or gDNA used as material had been derived from T cells, B-cell-depleted T cells, or PBMCs.

V trimming: 0 bases; J trimming: 7 bases; junction bases outside the gene matches: 4. This CDR3 spans 14 amino acids. Germline V gene lookup returns CDR1 SGHKS and CDR2 YYEKEE (reference sequence). Original analysis: Researchers report that nucleated cell counts were estimated from reference gene primer amplification. Libraries were prepared by immunoSEQ multiplex PCR; TCRdb keeps only in-frame clonotypes and omits some of them. Clonal size and the V and J genes are those of that table, whereas D and trimming came from the DNA. The sample lists approximately 190,000 clones, approximately 91% occurring once.

The chain uses TRBV5-5 and TRBJ2-1; 7 bases agree with TRBD1. Material: peripheral blood. The origin of this receptor is a middle-aged woman who had recovered from COVID-19. The CDR3 spells CASSLGTQGNEQFF. The CDR3 DNA reads TGTGCCAGCAGCTTGGGGACACAGGGGAATGAGCAGTTCTTC. The full variable domain, in which reference TRBV5-5 and TRBJ2-1 provide the parts outside the CDR3, is DAGVTQSPTHLIKTRGQQVTLRCSPISGHKSVSWYQQVLGQGPQFIFQYYEKEERGRGNFPDRFSARQFPNYSSELNVNALLLGDSALYLCASSLGTQGNEQFFGPGTRLTVL.